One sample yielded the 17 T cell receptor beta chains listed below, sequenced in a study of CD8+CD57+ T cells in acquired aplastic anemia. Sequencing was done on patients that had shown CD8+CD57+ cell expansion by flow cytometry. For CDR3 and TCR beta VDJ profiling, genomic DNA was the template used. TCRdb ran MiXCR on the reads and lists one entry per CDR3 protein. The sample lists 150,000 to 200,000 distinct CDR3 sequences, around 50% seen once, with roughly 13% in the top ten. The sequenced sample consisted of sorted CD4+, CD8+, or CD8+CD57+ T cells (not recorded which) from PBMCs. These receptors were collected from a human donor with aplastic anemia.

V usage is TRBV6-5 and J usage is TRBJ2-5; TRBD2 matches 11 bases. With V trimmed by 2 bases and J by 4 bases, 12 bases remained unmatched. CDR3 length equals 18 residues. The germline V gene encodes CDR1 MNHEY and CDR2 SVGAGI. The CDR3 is CASSYQDVSGGALETQYF. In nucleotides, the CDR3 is TGTGCCAGCAGTTACCAAGACGTTAGCGGGGGGGCCTTAGAGACCCAGTACTTC.

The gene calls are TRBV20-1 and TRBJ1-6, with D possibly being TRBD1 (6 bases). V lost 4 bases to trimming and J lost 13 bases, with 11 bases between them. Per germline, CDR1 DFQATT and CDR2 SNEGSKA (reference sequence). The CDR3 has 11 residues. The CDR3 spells CSAKGVGPLHF. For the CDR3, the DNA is TGCAGTGCTAAGGGGGTCGGCCCCCTCCACTTT.

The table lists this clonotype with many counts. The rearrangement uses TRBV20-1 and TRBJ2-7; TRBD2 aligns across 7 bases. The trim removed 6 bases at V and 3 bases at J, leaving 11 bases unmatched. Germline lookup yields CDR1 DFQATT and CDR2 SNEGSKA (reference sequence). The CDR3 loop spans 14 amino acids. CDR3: CSASKGTINYEQYF. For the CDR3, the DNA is TGCAGTGCCTCCAAGGGGACTATAAACTACGAGCAGTACTTC.

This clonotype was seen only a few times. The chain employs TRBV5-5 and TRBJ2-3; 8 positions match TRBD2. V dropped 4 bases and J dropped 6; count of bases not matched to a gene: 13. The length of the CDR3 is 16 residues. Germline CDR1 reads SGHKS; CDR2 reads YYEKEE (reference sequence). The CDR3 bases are TGTGCCAGCAGCGGCCTTGGGGCGGGGGGTTCGGATACGCAGTATTTT. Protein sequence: CASSGLGAGGSDTQYF.

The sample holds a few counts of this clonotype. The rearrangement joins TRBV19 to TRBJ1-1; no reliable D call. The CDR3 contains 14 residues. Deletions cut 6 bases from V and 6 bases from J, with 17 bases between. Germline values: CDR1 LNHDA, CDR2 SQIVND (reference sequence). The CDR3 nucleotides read TGTGCCAGTAGCATCCCCAGGTTAAGCTCTGAAGCTTTCTTT. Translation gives CASSIPRLSSEAFF.

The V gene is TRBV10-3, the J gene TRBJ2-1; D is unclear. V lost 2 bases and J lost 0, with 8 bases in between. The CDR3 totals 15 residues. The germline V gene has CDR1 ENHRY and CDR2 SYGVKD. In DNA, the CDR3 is TGTGCCATCAGTGAGAGGGAAACCTCCTACAATGAGCAGTTCTTC. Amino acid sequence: CAISERETSYNEQFF.

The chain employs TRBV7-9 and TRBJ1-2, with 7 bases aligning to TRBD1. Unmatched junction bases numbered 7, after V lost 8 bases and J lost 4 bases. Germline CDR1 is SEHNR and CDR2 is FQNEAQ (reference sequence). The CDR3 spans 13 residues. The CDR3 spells CASGPGTVYGYTF. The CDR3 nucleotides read TGTGCCAGCGGTCCCGGGACAGTCTATGGCTACACCTTC.

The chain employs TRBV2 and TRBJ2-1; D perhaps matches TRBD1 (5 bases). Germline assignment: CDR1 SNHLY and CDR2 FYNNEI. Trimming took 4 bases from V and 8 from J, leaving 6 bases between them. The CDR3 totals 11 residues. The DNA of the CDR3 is TGTGCCAGCAGTGCGACAGATGAGCAGTTCTTC. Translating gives CASSATDEQFF.

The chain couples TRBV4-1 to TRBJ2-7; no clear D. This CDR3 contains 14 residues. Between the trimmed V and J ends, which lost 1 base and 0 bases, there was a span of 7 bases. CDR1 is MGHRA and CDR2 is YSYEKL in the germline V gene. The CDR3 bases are TGCGCCAGCAGCCAAGGGCCTAGCTCCTACGAGCAGTACTTC. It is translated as CASSQGPSSYEQYF.

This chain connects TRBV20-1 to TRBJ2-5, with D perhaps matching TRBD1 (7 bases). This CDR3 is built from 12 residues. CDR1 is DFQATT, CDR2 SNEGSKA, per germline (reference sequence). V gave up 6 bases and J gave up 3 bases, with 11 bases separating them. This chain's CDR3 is CSAQGGEETQYF. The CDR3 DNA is TGCAGTGCCCAGGGGGGAGAAGAGACCCAGTACTTC.

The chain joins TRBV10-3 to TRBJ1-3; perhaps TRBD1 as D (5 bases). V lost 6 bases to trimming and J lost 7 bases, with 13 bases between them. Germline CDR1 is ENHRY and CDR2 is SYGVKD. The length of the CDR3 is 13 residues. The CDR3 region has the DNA TGTGCCATCAGGGGGTCAGGGAAGAACACCATATATTTT. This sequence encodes CAIRGSGKNTIYF.

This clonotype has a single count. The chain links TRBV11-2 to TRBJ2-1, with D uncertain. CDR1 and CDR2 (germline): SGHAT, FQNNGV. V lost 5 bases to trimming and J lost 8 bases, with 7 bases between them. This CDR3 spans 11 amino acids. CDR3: CASSTRYEQFF. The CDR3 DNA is TGTGCCAGCAGCACCCGATATGAGCAGTTCTTC.

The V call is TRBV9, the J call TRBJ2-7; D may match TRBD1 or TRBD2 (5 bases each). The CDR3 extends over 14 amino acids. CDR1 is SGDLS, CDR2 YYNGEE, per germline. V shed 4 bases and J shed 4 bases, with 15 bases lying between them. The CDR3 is CASSTDLGAYEQYF. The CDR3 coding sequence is TGTGCCAGCAGCACAGACCTCGGGGCATACGAGCAGTACTTC.

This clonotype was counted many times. CDR3 loop: CASSSDRSYEQYF. The CDR3 bases are TGTGCCAGCAGTTCGGACAGGAGCTACGAGCAGTACTTC. The rearrangement uses TRBV6-5 and TRBJ2-7, with TRBD1 identical over 7 bases. Looked up from germline, CDR1 is MNHEY and CDR2 is SVGAGI. The CDR3 contains 13 residues. V lost 4 bases, J lost 3 bases, and 3 bases stayed unmatched.

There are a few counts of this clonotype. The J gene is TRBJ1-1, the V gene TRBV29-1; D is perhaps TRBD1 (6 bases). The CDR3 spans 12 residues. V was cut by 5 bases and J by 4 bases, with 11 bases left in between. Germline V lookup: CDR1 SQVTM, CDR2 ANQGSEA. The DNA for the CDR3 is TGCAGCGTTACAAAACAGGGCACTGAAGCTTTCTTT. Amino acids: CSVTKQGTEAFF.

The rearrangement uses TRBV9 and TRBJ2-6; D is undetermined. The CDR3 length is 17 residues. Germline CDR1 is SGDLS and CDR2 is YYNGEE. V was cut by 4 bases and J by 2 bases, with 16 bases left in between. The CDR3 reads CASSQELGGTGANVLTF. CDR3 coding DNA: TGTGCCAGCAGCCAAGAACTCGGTGGCACTGGGGCCAACGTCCTGACTTTC.

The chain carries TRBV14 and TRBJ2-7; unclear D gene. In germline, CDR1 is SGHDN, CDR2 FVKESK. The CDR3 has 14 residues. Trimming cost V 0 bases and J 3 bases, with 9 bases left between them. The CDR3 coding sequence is TGTGCCAGCAGCCAAGATCAGTTTTACTACGAGCAGTACTTC. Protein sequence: CASSQDQFYYEQYF.